These T cell receptor beta chains were read from a single sample in a study of chemoradiotherapy in HPV16-positive cancers. Method: immunoSEQ multiplex PCR; TCRdb's copy keeps in-frame clones and lacks some. The table records 22,000 or so clones, about 87% of them present only once. Sample: blood, taken from a patient who underwent chemoradiotherapy. The source is a human donor with HPV-associated anogenital cancer. CDR3s include the opening cysteine and the closing phenylalanine or tryptophan. D genes are given only for firm matches.

D,V,CDR3
NA,TRBV2,CASSEQGGMQETQYF
NA,TRBV9,CASSVEQGMKTQYF
NA,TRBV2,CASSVQGDNQPQHF
TRBD2,TRBV7-9,CASSFASGGYEQYF
NA,TRBV7-6,CASSLRDGQETQYF
NA,TRBV9,CASSERPDSSFYGYTF
TRBD2,TRBV5-1,CASSLRGALGANVLTF
NA,TRBV4-1,CASSQRQEVEDTQYF
TRBD1,TRBV6-1,CASSERGRISYNSPLHF
TRBD1,TRBV4-2,CASSPDSRDSALYGYTF
TRBD2,TRBV7-9,CASSLTSGGVQFF
NA,TRBV7-9,CASSQGRNNEKLFF
TRBD2,TRBV2,CASTEGLAGKNEQYF
NA,TRBV18,CASSPFPEQDSTDTQYF
NA,TRBV7-9,CASSLDRPTYGYTF
TRBD1,TRBV27,CASSPGTGGGYTF